This T cell receptor beta chain was identified in a study of blood T cell repertoires in COVID-19. The overall study: Sample material is recorded as cDNA or gDNA derived from T cells, B-cell-depleted T cells, or PBMCs.

Some clones are missing from TCRdb's copy, which holds only in-frame ones; the method was immunoSEQ multiplex PCR. The sample lists under 250,000 clones, more than 75% seen once, with about 9.9% in the top ten. Deletions cut 2 bases from V and 0 bases from J, with 18 bases between. Germline values: CDR1 SGHRS, CDR2 YFSETQ. The CDR3 is 19 amino acids. This clone was found once. The chain combines TRBV5-1 with TRBJ1-6; D might be TRBD1 (6 bases). This receptor was identified in a man aged 50 to 59 with COVID-19, enrolled during active disease. The sequencing sample was made of peripheral blood. The DNA of the CDR3 is TGCGCCAGCAGCTTTGCCCTGACAGGATTAAGCTCCTATAATTCACCCCTCCACTTT. It is translated as CASSFALTGLSSYNSPLHF.